Listed here are 9 T cell receptor beta chains from one sample, sequenced in a study of blood T cell repertoires in COVID-19. Using immunoSEQ multiplex PCR, the repertoire was profiled, and TCRdb retains in-frame clones only, with some absent. The sample has roughly 200,000 clones, 75% to 90% seen once. Sequenced input: peripheral blood. The receptors come from a man aged 40-55 years with acute or convalescent COVID-19.

The chain employs TRBV28 and TRBJ2-3; D uncertain. In germline, CDR1 is MDHEN, CDR2 SYDVKM. The CDR3 has 11 residues. Trimming pared 5 bases from V and 11 bases from J, leaving 11 bases between. In DNA form, the CDR3 reads TGTGCCAGCAGTATCCGACAAGAGCAGTATTTT. Translation gives CASSIRQEQYF.

This rearrangement joins TRBV19 to TRBJ1-1; TRBD1 is a possible D gene (5 bases). The CDR3 spans 14 residues. With 7 bases removed from V and 5 bases from J, the gap between germline ends came to 17 bases. Germline CDR1 reads LNHDA; CDR2 reads SQIVND (reference sequence). CDR3 bases: TGTGCCAGTATTGGCGGGGGTTGGAAGACTGAAGCTTTCTTT. Its protein is CASIGGGWKTEAFF.

The V and J genes are TRBV7-9 and TRBJ2-3; 7 bases are shared with TRBD2. V lost 5 bases to trimming and J lost 4 bases; unmatched junction nucleotides: 3. Per the germline V gene, CDR1 is SEHNR and CDR2 is FQNEAQ (reference sequence). CDR3 length: 13 amino acids. CDR3 residues: CASSQTSPDTQYF. CDR3 nucleotide sequence: TGTGCCAGCAGCCAGACTAGCCCAGATACGCAGTATTTT.

This rearrangement joins TRBV2 to TRBJ2-7, with 10 bases that match TRBD1. The CDR3 length is 17 residues. Germline CDR1 and CDR2: SNHLY and FYNNEI. J was trimmed by 0 bases and V by 6 bases; bases with no gene match: 11. This CDR3 is CASRVGPGQGTSYEQYF. CDR3 DNA sequence: TGTGCCAGCAGGGTAGGCCCGGGACAGGGGACCTCCTACGAGCAGTACTTC.

The chain couples TRBV9 to TRBJ2-1; TRBD2 is a possible D gene (6 bases). The CDR3 consists of 15 residues. Trimming pared 0 bases from V and 7 bases from J, leaving 14 bases between. CDR1 SGDLS and CDR2 YYNGEE come from the germline V gene. The CDR3 sequence: CASSVGGSGLNEQFF. CDR3 bases: TGTGCCAGCAGCGTAGGGGGGAGCGGGTTGAATGAGCAGTTCTTC.

V gene TRBV11-1 combines with J gene TRBJ2-3; D not certain. Germline loops: CDR1 SGHAT, CDR2 FQDESV (reference sequence). The CDR3 runs 15 residues. Trimming took 2 bases from V and 0 from J, leaving 9 bases between them. The CDR3 is CASSLLAPSTDTQYF. The DNA of the CDR3 is TGTGCCAGCAGCTTACTGGCTCCTAGCACAGATACGCAGTATTTT.

The chain carries TRBV11-3 and TRBJ2-1; D perhaps matches TRBD1 (5 bases). V dropped 5 bases and J dropped 9 bases, with 14 bases sitting between them. There are 13 residues in the CDR3. CDR1 is SGHNT and CDR2 is YENEEA in the germline V gene. CDR3 coding DNA: TGTGCCAGCAGCCCCTACCAGGGCGGTGAGCAGTTCTTC. It specifies CASSPYQGGEQFF.

The V gene is TRBV27, the J gene TRBJ2-7, with TRBD2 matching over 7 bases. In germline, CDR1 is MNHEY, CDR2 SMNVEV (reference sequence). There are 13 residues in the CDR3. The V segment lost 3 bases and the J segment 6 bases; nucleotides outside the gene matches: 5. The CDR3 here is CASSFGGDREQYF. The CDR3, as DNA: TGTGCCAGCAGTTTTGGGGGGGATCGCGAGCAGTACTTC.

CDR3 nucleotide sequence: TGTGCCAGCAGCTTGGGGGCACAGGGGGTTAATTCACCCCTCCACTTT. As protein: CASSLGAQGVNSPLHF. The chain employs TRBV5-4 and TRBJ1-6; 8 bases align to TRBD1. Trimming removed 0 bases from V and 6 bases from J; junction bases left unmatched: 5. This CDR3 is 16 amino acids long. Germline-derived CDR1 and CDR2 are SGHNT and YYREEE (reference sequence).